This TCR beta chain was recorded in a study of cytomegalovirus exposure and HLA in healthy donors. Amplification used 60 Vbeta primers and 13 Jbeta primers. Clones were read by immunoSEQ multiplex PCR, and TCRdb kept only the in-frame ones, dropping some. Of tens of thousands of clones listed, approximately 69% are singletons. V lost 8 bases to trimming and J lost 2 bases, with 10 bases between them. This CDR3 comprises 13 residues. Germline CDR1 is SGHVS and CDR2 is FQNEAQ. This chain uses TRBV7-8 with TRBJ2-1; possibly TRBD2 for D (6 bases). The material sequenced was PBMCs. This receptor was taken from a woman in her fifties or sixties in good health and CMV-seropositive. The CDR3 sequence: CASQTGAYNEQFF. The CDR3 DNA reads TGTGCCAGCCAGACGGGGGCCTACAATGAGCAGTTCTTC.